This T cell receptor beta chain is from a study of T cells in Graves' hyperthyroidism and ophthalmopathy. Not enrolled were patients with uncontrolled infection, other autoimmune disease, pregnancy or lactation. Each diagnosis drew on symptoms, thyroxine, TRAb, thyroid ultrasound and orbital computed tomography findings. TCR beta CDR3 regions were amplified from RNA. Carried out on the TCR CDR3, a first-round RT-PCR used the HTBI primer set. TCRdb used MiXCR to reprocess the multiplex PCR reads, holding one entry per CDR3 protein. The sample includes roughly 630,000 distinct CDR3 sequences, around a sixth seen only once; the top ten take roughly 6.6%. Concerning this clonotype itself: The antigen remains undetermined.

Whole-study findings and limits: Most clonotypes expanded in the thyroid (above 0.001) were also present in blood. A model of 13 V-J pairs discriminated ophthalmopathy from stable hyperthyroidism.

The sequenced material came from blood. The TCR sequence derives from a woman in her 30s with Graves' hyperthyroidism.

The CDR3: CASSPSGGRETQYF. Written as DNA, the CDR3 is TGTGCCAGCTCGCCTTCAGGGGGGAGAGAGACCCAGTACTTC. The gene calls are TRBV6-4 and TRBJ2-5; D might be TRBD1 (7 bases). Trimming cost V 8 bases and J 4 bases, with 17 bases left between them. The germline V gene has CDR1 MRHNA and CDR2 SNTAGT. The CDR3 consists of 14 residues.